Shown below are 25 T cell receptor beta chains from a single sample sequenced in a study of T cells in Graves' hyperthyroidism and ophthalmopathy (dated by TCRdb to between 2018 and 2020). The library was made by multiplex PCR. These reads were obtained on an Illumina HiSeq 2000. TCR beta CDR3 regions were amplified from RNA transcripts. The first round of RT-PCR for the TCR CDR3 was performed with the HTBI primer set and the Qiagen OneStep RT-PCR kit. Through fastp at Q25 and MiXCR, TCRdb rebuilt clones from the public reads, retaining in-frame beta chains. Rows merge per CDR3 protein into single entries with the most common DNA and genes. This sample gives about 520,000 distinct CDR3 sequences in total; roughly a quarter of them show up just once. About 11% of the sample is in the top ten clones. The specimen sequenced was blood. Receptor source: a woman aged 30 to 39 with Graves' ophthalmopathy.

CDR3 nucleotide sequence: TGTGCCAGCAGCCCTTCCCGACAGGCACTCTATGGCTACACCTTC. This codes for CASSPSRQALYGYTF. The V gene is TRBV5-5, the J gene TRBJ1-2, with D maybe TRBD1 (6 bases). Trimming pared 4 bases from V and 4 bases from J, leaving 17 bases between. The CDR3 is 15 residues long. CDR1 and CDR2 (germline): SGHKS, YYEKEE (reference sequence). Variable domain in full (rest from reference TRBV5-5 and TRBJ1-2): DAGVTQSPTHLIKTRGQQVTLRCSPISGHKSVSWYQQVLGQGPQFIFQYYEKEERGRGNFPDRFSARQFPNYSSELNVNALLLGDSALYLCASSPSRQALYGYTFGSGTRLTVV.

For this clonotype: The conserved phenylalanine or tryptophan is not found at the CDR3 terminus, so this likely reflects a read error. The limits of the CDR3 on the DNA are not certain, so only TCRdb's listed CDR3 is given. The rearrangement joins TRBV6-2 or TRBV6-3 to TRBJ2-7; the table's D call TRBD1 went unverified against the DNA. The CDR3 has 11 amino acids, counting both end residues. Looked up from germline, CDR1 is MNHEY and CDR2 is SVGEGT. The chain's CDR3 is CASSYSSGVYL.

J is TRBJ2-7 and V is TRBV28, with D perhaps matching TRBD1 (5 bases). Trimming left V 2 bases short and J 7 bases short, with 9 bases between. Germline lookup yields CDR1 MDHEN and CDR2 SYDVKM. This CDR3 has 12 amino acids. CDR3 amino acids: CASSLRGQEQYF. DNA for the CDR3: TGTGCCAGCAGTTTACGCGGACAAGAGCAGTACTTC.

This clonotype was counted at least ten times. The V gene is TRBV4-3, the J gene TRBJ2-3; the match to TRBD2 covers 9 bases. Per germline, CDR1 LGHNA and CDR2 YSLEER. The CDR3 loop spans 17 amino acids. Unmatched junction bases numbered 5, after V lost 1 base and J lost 0 bases. For the CDR3, the DNA is TGCGCCAGCAGCCAAGGGATAGCGGGGGCCAGCACAGATACGCAGTATTTT. Translation gives CASSQGIAGASTDTQYF.

This clonotype turned up a few times. V gene TRBV12-3 or TRBV12-4 combines with J gene TRBJ2-2, with no clear D. V was shortened by 2 bases and J by 3 bases, with 7 bases between the two germline ends. There are 14 residues in the CDR3. The CDR3 reads CASSLFEYTGELFF. The CDR3 bases are TGTGCCAGCAGTTTATTTGAGTACACCGGGGAGCTGTTTTTT.

Turning to this clonotype: The CDR3 does not end in the conserved phenylalanine or tryptophan, so this is likely a read error. The DNA is omitted, as the CDR3 cannot be located on it reliably, and the CDR3 follows TCRdb's listing. The chain is built from TRBV11-2 and TRBJ1-1; the DNA was not compared with TRBD1, the D call given in the table. The CDR3 is 13 residues long, counting both termini. Germline CDR1 SGHAT, CDR2 FQNNGV. This CDR3 reads CASSPAPRTEVFL.

This clonotype was detected only a few times. The V and J genes are TRBV12-3 or TRBV12-4 and TRBJ2-7, with 13 nucleotides matching TRBD2. V was clipped by 10 bases and J by 6 bases; unmatched bases: 9. The CDR3 sequence is 14 residues long. This CDR3 reads CATGLAGEYAEQYF. The CDR3 coding sequence is TGTGCCACCGGACTAGCGGGGGAATATGCCGAGCAGTACTTC.

Ten or more counts support this clonotype. The V gene is TRBV18, the J gene TRBJ1-2, with D tentatively TRBD1 (6 bases). The CDR3 is 12 amino acids. The germline V gene has CDR1 KGHSH and CDR2 LQKENI. Between the trimmed V and J ends, which lost 8 bases and 3 bases, there was a span of 10 bases. For the CDR3, the DNA is TGTGCCAGCGGATCAGGGGACTATGGCTACACCTTC. Its translation is CASGSGDYGYTF.

The chain uses TRBV12-3 or TRBV12-4 and TRBJ1-1; D is uncertain. V gave up 6 bases and J gave up 0 bases, with 14 bases separating them. The CDR3 length is 15 residues. In DNA, the CDR3 is TGTGCCAGCAGCGTAGCCCCAGACATGAACACTGAAGCTTTCTTT. Residues: CASSVAPDMNTEAFF.

This clonotype was seen more than once but under ten times. This chain connects TRBV6-1 to TRBJ1-5, with D possibly being TRBD1 (5 bases). V lost 10 bases and J lost 6, with 16 bases in between. The CDR3 runs to 13 residues. Germline V gives CDR1 MNHNS, CDR2 SASEGT. The CDR3 sequence is CATRSGGSQPQHF. As DNA, the CDR3 is TGTGCCACCCGGTCGGGGGGGTCTCAGCCCCAGCATTTT.

This clonotype has ten or more counts. V gene TRBV5-1 combines with J gene TRBJ1-5, with 7 bases identical to TRBD1. Germline CDR1 is SGHRS and CDR2 is YFSETQ. The CDR3 contains 17 residues. Trimming took 4 bases from V and 0 from J; bases not matched to a gene: 10. CDR3 in DNA: TGCGCCAGCAGCCCGCTGCCGGGACAGAATAGCAATCAGCCCCAGCATTTT. Its protein is CASSPLPGQNSNQPQHF.

The chain carries TRBV20-1 and TRBJ1-2; D ambiguous. Trimming stripped 2 bases from V and 6 bases from J, with 16 bases between. CDR1 is DFQATT and CDR2 is SNEGSKA in the germline V gene (reference sequence). The CDR3 runs to 14 residues. The CDR3: CSARIPEASNGYTF. CDR3 sequence (DNA): TGCAGTGCTAGAATACCCGAAGCATCCAATGGCTACACCTTC.

This clonotype was counted only a few times. This chain joins TRBV6-5 and TRBJ2-5; D gene ambiguous. Looked up from germline, CDR1 is MNHEY and CDR2 is SVGAGI. The CDR3 spans 13 residues. V gave up 0 bases and J gave up 5 bases, with 7 bases separating them. CDR3 in DNA: TGTGCCAGCAGTTACTCGTCATGGGAGACCCAGTACTTC. Its translation: CASSYSSWETQYF.

The chain is built from TRBV6-1 and TRBJ1-2; no definite D call. The CDR3 extends over 14 amino acids. Trimming left V 2 bases short and J 2 bases short, with 9 bases between. Germline V gene sequence: CDR1 MNHNS, CDR2 SASEGT. CDR3 in DNA: TGTGCCAGCAGTGAACGGGCCCCAAACTATGGCTACACCTTC. It translates to CASSERAPNYGYTF.

This clonotype has ten or more counts. This chain links TRBV10-2 with TRBJ1-1; no firm D call. Germline CDR1 is WSHSY and CDR2 is SAAADI. The CDR3 runs 15 residues. Trimming took off 3 bases at V and 5 bases at J, with 16 bases between the two ends. CDR3 sequence (DNA): TGCGCCAGCAGTGAAGGTGTGAAGGGTTGGACTGAAGCTTTCTTT. As protein: CASSEGVKGWTEAFF.

This clonotype was detected ten times or more. V gene TRBV28 combines with J gene TRBJ1-2; 7 bases map to TRBD1. Germline-derived CDR1 and CDR2 are MDHEN and SYDVKM. After removal of 7 bases from V and 8 bases from J, the junction contained 13 bases not matched to a gene. This CDR3 comprises 14 residues. The CDR3 DNA is TGTGCCAGCAACCCACAGGGGACCGTGCACGGCTACACCTTC. It yields the protein CASNPQGTVHGYTF.

The chain carries TRBV6-1 and TRBJ1-2, with TRBD1 matching over 8 bases. CDR3 size: 16 residues. The junction had 11 bases not matched to a gene; V was cut back by 3 bases and J by 5 bases. Germline-derived CDR1 and CDR2 are MNHNS and SASEGT. The CDR3 coding sequence is TGTGCCAGCAGTGACCACCTCTCAGGGGGCGCATATGGCTACACCTTC. It specifies CASSDHLSGGAYGYTF.

Ten or more counts support this clonotype. The chain links TRBV27 to TRBJ2-2; no firm D call. Germline CDR1 reads MNHEY; CDR2 reads SMNVEV (reference sequence). The V gene lost 2 bases and the J gene lost 7 bases, with 8 bases spanning the gap. The CDR3 is made up of 13 amino acids. In nucleotides, the CDR3 is TGTGCCAGCAGTTTAGGGGTAGTCGGGGAGCTGTTTTTT. As protein: CASSLGVVGELFF.

This clonotype has a handful of counts. The chain is built from TRBV20-1 and TRBJ1-5; D not certain. The CDR3 has 13 residues. Germline assignment: CDR1 DFQATT and CDR2 SNEGSKA (reference sequence). Trimming shortened V by 2 bases and J by 7 bases, and 12 bases separated the two germline ends. CDR3 sequence: CSARPLGPQPQHF. The CDR3 DNA follows: TGCAGTGCTAGACCCCTCGGACCACAGCCCCAGCATTTT.

This clonotype came up a few times. V gene TRBV15 combines with J gene TRBJ2-7; possible D gene TRBD2, 6 bases. Trimming stripped 0 bases from V and 5 bases from J, with 14 bases between. Germline CDR1 is LNHNV and CDR2 is YYDKDF (reference sequence). CDR3 length equals 15 residues. In nucleotides, the CDR3 is TGTGCCACCAGCAGAGATAGGTGGGGGGTGGACGAGCAGTACTTC. Protein: CATSRDRWGVDEQYF.

In this sample, this clonotype turned up many times. CDR3 protein: CASSLAPENLDEQYF. The CDR3 nucleotides are TGTGCCAGCAGCTTAGCGCCTGAAAATCTAGACGAGCAGTACTTC. The chain employs TRBV11-1 and TRBJ2-7; D is uncertain. V lost 0 bases, J lost 5 bases, and 14 bases lay in between. This CDR3 has 15 amino acids. Germline V gene data show CDR1 as SGHAT and CDR2 as FQDESV (reference sequence).

J is TRBJ1-2 and V is TRBV30; no clear D. The CDR3 has 12 amino acids. From germline, CDR1 is GTSNPN and CDR2 SVGIG (reference sequence). Trimming removed 1 base at V and 0 bases at J, with 3 bases between. DNA of the CDR3: TGTGCCTGGAGTGCAACTAACTATGGCTACACCTTC. It encodes CAWSATNYGYTF.

This clonotype was detected ten times or more. The gene calls are TRBV9 and TRBJ1-2; D gene ambiguous. From germline, CDR1 is SGDLS and CDR2 YYNGEE. CDR3 length: 14 amino acids. V lost 3 bases and J lost 2, with 11 bases in between. Here the CDR3 reads CASSAGDLNYGYTF. In DNA, the CDR3 is TGTGCCAGCAGCGCGGGAGACCTGAACTATGGCTACACCTTC.

This chain links TRBV2 with TRBJ2-7; D might be TRBD1 (5 bases). This CDR3 region has 12 residues. CDR1 is SNHLY and CDR2 is FYNNEI in the germline V gene. Trimming took off 7 bases at V and 2 bases at J, with 9 bases between the two ends. Here the CDR3 DNA reads TGTGCCAGCACCATGACAGCCTACGAGCAGTACTTC. It codes for CASTMTAYEQYF.

The chain employs TRBV28 and TRBJ1-5; 9 bases align to TRBD1. Germline V gene sequence: CDR1 MDHEN, CDR2 SYDVKM. J lost 4 bases, V lost 5 bases, and 12 bases had no gene match. This CDR3 has 17 amino acids. CDR3 DNA sequence: TGTGCCAGCAGTCTTGTTACCGGGACAGGGTTTAATCAGCCCCAGCATTTT. It yields the protein CASSLVTGTGFNQPQHF.